This entry features one T cell receptor (beta chain) sequence. This record comes from a study of blood T cell repertoires in COVID-19. Study-wide context: COVID-19 samples collected from the United States, Italy and Spain covered acute and convalescent phases. Nucleic acid was either cDNA or gDNA, and it came from T cells, B-cell-depleted T cells, or PBMCs.

CDR1 SGHTA and CDR2 FQGNSA come from the germline V gene. Between the trimmed V and J ends, which lost 2 bases and 0 bases, there was a span of 20 bases. CDR3 length equals 19 residues. Study members were between about 18 and 95 years old and lived in 20 to 25 US regions. Sequencing used immunoSEQ multiplex PCR; TCRdb keeps in-frame clones, though not all of them. The sample includes almost 400,000 clones, roughly 90% of them seen just once. Sequencing was performed on PBMCs or T cells enriched from blood (not recorded which). The clonotype was recovered from a woman aged 25 to 39 with acute COVID-19. The V gene is TRBV7-2, the J gene TRBJ2-1; TRBD1 is a possible D gene (5 bases). The CDR3 loop is CASSLRGFQAQASYNEQFF. The CDR3 coding sequence is TGTGCCAGCAGCTTAAGGGGTTTCCAGGCTCAAGCCTCCTACAATGAGCAGTTCTTC.